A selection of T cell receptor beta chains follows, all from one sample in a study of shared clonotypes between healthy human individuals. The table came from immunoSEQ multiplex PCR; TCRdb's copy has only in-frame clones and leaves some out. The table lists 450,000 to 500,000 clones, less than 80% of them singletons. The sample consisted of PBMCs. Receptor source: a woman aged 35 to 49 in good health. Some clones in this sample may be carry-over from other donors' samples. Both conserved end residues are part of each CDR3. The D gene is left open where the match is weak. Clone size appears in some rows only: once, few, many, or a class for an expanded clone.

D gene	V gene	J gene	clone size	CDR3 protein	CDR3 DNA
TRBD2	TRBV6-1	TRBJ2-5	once	CASSEFRTSGSQETQYF	TGTGCCAGCAGTGAGTTTAGGACTAGCGGGAGCCAAGAGACCCAGTACTTC
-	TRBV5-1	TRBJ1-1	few	CASNQGAADTEAFF	TGCGCCAGCAACCAAGGAGCAGCGGACACTGAAGCTTTCTTT
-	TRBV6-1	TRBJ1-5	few	CASSDHSGSNQPQHF	TGTGCCAGCAGTGACCACAGTGGGAGCAATCAGCCCCAGCATTTT
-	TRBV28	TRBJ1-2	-	CASSIEHGNYGYTF	TGTGCCAGCAGTATAGAGCATGGGAACTATGGCTACACCTTC
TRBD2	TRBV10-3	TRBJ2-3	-	CAISLGLAGGDTQYF	TGTGCCATCAGTTTGGGACTAGCGGGTGGAGATACGCAGTATTTT
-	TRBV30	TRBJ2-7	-	CAWSTQYEQYF	TGTGCCTGGAGTACCCAATACGAGCAGTACTTC
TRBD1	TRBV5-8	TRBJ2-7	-	CASSHPPGTGTAEQYF	TGTGCCAGCAGCCACCCTCCCGGGACAGGGACCGCCGAGCAGTACTTC
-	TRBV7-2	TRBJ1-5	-	CASSLGDRPNQPQHF	TGTGCCAGCAGTCTCGGAGACAGACCCAATCAGCCCCAGCATTTT
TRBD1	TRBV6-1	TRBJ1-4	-	CASSQDRDEKLFF	TGTGCCAGCAGCCAAGACAGGGACGAAAAACTGTTTTTT
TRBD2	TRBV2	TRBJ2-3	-	CASERERDTDTQYF	TGTGCCAGCGAGCGGGAGCGAGACACAGATACGCAGTATTTT
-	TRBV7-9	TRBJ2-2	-	CASSFLGSTGELFF	TGTGCCAGCAGCTTTTTGGGGTCCACCGGGGAGCTGTTTTTT
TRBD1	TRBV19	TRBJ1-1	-	CASSIDRAGQGAAFF	TGTGCCAGTAGTATAGATCGAGCGGGACAGGGGGCGGCTTTCTTT
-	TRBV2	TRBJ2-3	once	CASSEAGTDTQYF	TGTGCCAGCAGTGAAGCGGGGACAGATACGCAGTATTTT
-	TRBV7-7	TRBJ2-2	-	CASSPQPGFTGELFF	TGTGCCAGCAGCCCCCAGCCAGGGTTCACCGGGGAGCTGTTTTTT
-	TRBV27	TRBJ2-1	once	CASSFRARGGNNEQFF	TGTGCCAGCAGTTTTAGGGCCCGAGGGGGGAACAATGAGCAGTTCTTC
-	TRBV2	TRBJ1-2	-	CASSGGPKGKYGYTF	TGTGCCAGCAGCGGGGGGCCCAAGGGAAAATATGGCTACACCTTC
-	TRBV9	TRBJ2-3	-	CASSSTPTPGTQYF	TGTGCCAGCAGCTCCACTCCCACTCCAGGTACGCAGTATTTT
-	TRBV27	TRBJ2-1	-	CASSRIGGPSYNEQFF	TGTGCCAGCAGTCGCATAGGCGGGCCCTCCTACAATGAGCAGTTCTTC
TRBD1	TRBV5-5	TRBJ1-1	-	CASSLTGASRTEAFF	TGTGCCAGCAGCTTAACAGGGGCGTCACGCACTGAAGCTTTCTTT
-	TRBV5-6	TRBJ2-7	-	CASSLEQRGGVSYEQYF	TGTGCCAGCAGCCTGGAACAGAGGGGGGGAGTATCTTACGAGCAGTACTTC
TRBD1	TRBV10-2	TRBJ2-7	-	CASSESGPTGGSYEQYF	TGCGCCAGCAGTGAGTCAGGGCCGACAGGGGGATCCTACGAGCAGTACTTC
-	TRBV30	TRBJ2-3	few	CAWMYAGQNTDTQYF	TGTGCCTGGATGTACGCGGGACAGAACACAGATACGCAGTATTTT
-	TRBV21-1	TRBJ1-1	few	CASPTRTGPYEAFF	TGTGCCAGCCCTACCCGAACCGGGCCCTATGAAGCTTTCTTT
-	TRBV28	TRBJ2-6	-	CASSARMTQSRANVLTF	TGTGCCAGCAGTGCTAGAATGACACAAAGTCGGGCCAACGTCCTGACTTTC
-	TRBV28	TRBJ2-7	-	CASSQTYEQYF	TGTGCCAGCAGCCAGACCTACGAGCAGTACTTC
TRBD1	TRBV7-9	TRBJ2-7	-	CASSSRTGTYEQYF	TGTGCCAGCAGCTCTCGGACAGGTACCTACGAGCAGTACTTC
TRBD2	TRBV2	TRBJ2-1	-	CASNPTSGLRGEQFF	TGTGCCAGCAACCCCACTAGCGGGTTACGGGGTGAGCAGTTCTTC
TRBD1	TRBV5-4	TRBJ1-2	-	CASSLELTGGPYGYTF	TGTGCCAGCAGCTTGGAATTGACAGGGGGGCCCTATGGCTACACCTTC